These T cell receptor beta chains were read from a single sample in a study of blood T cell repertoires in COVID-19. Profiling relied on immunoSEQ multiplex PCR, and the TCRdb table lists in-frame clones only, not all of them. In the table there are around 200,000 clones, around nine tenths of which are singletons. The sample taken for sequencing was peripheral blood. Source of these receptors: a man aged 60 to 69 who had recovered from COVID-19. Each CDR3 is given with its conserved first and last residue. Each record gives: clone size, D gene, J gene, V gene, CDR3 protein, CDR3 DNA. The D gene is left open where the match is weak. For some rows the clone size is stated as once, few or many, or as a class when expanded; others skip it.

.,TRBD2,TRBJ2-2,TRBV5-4,CASSLGLAENTGELFF,TGTGCCAGCAGCTTAGGACTAGCGGAAAACACCGGGGAGCTGTTTTTT
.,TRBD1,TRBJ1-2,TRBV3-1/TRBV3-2,CASSRDRSGQNYGYTF,TGTGCCAGCAGCCGAGACCGGTCGGGACAGAACTATGGCTACACCTTC
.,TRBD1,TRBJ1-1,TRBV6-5,CASSFATGLMNTEAFF,TGTGCCAGCAGTTTCGCGACAGGGCTCATGAACACTGAAGCTTTCTTT
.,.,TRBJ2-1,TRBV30,CAWSVRYGVQQFF,TGTGCCTGGAGTGTAAGGTACGGGGTACAGCAGTTCTTC
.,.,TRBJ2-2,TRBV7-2,CASSLPGSTGELFF,TGTGCCAGCAGCTTGCCAGGGTCCACCGGGGAGCTGTTTTTT
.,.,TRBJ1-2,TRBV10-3,CAISPTEQRGYTF,TGTGCCATCAGTCCTACGGAGCAAAGAGGCTACACCTTC
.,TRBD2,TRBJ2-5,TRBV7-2,CASSSREGQETQYF,TGTGCCAGCAGCTCCCGGGAGGGCCAAGAGACCCAGTACTTC
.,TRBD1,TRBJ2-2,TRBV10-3,CAIRGTGGPANTGELFF,TGTGCCATCAGGGGGACAGGGGGGCCCGCGAACACCGGGGAGCTGTTTTTT
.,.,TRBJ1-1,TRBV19,CASSGRVFTEAFF,TGTGCCTCCTCAGGGAGGGTTTTCACTGAAGCTTTCTTT
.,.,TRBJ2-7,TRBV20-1,CSAQEGYEQYF,TGCAGTGCTCAGGAGGGGTACGAGCAGTACTTC
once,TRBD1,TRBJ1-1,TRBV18,CASSPGQGGPTLGAFF,TGTGCCAGCTCACCGGGACAGGGAGGACCAACTCTAGGGGCTTTCTTT
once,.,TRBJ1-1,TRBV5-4,CASSLVGSMNTEAFF,TGTGCCAGCAGCTTGGTTGGCAGTATGAACACTGAAGCTTTCTTT
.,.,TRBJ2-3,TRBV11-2,CASSTMQSTDTQYF,TGTGCCAGCAGCACGATGCAGTCCACAGATACGCAGTATTTT
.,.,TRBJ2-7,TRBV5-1,CASSLSATSYEQYF,TGCGCCAGCAGCTTGTCAGCGACCTCCTACGAGCAGTACTTC
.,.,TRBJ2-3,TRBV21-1,CASSSRVGQSTDTQYF,TGTGCCAGCAGCTCACGGGTGGGACAAAGCACAGATACGCAGTATTTT
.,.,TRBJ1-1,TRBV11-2,CASSTARGRSFF,TGTGCCAGCAGCACCGCCAGGGGTAGATCTTTCTTT
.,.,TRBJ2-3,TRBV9,CASSVAGTDTQYF,TGTGCCAGCAGCGTGGCGGGCACAGATACGCAGTATTTT
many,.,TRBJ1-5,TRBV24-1,CATSDPQAGDYSNQPQHF,TGTGCCACCAGTGACCCCCAGGCGGGGGACTATAGCAATCAGCCCCAGCATTTT
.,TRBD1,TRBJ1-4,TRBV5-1,CASQGQGVKDERMFF,TGCGCCAGCCAAGGACAGGGGGTTAAAGATGAAAGGATGTTTTTT
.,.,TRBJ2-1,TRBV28,CASSPTRDEQFF,TGTGCCAGCAGCCCCACTCGGGATGAGCAGTTCTTC
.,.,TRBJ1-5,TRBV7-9,CASSLSTGSYQPQHF,TGTGCCAGCAGCTTATCAACAGGTTCTTATCAGCCCCAGCATTTT
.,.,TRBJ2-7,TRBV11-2,CASSLEVGVAYEQYF,TGTGCCAGCAGTTTGGAGGTCGGGGTAGCCTACGAGCAGTACTTC
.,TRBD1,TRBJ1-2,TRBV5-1,CASSSTGDRANGYTF,TGCGCCAGCAGCTCAACTGGGGACAGGGCGAATGGCTACACCTTC
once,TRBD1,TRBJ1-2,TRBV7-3,CASSDSRGYDYGYTF,TGTGCCAGCAGCGACTCCAGGGGGTACGACTATGGCTACACCTTC
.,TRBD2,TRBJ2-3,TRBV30,CAWSGMTSGWTDTQYF,TGTGCCTGGAGCGGGATGACTAGCGGATGGACAGATACGCAGTATTTT
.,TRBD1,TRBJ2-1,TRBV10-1,CASSGRDRGLNEQFF,TGCGCCAGCAGCGGGAGGGACAGGGGATTGAATGAGCAGTTCTTC
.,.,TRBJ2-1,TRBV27,CASSLEGISYNEQFF,TGTGCCAGCAGTTTAGAGGGTATCTCCTACAATGAGCAGTTCTTC
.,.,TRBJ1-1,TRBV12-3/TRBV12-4,CASSLTGNTEAFF,TGTGCCAGCAGCCTGACAGGAAACACTGAAGCTTTCTTT
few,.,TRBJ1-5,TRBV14,CASSQRGDQPQHF,TGTGCCAGCAGCCAAAGGGGCGATCAGCCCCAGCATTTT
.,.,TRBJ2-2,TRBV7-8,CASGGAGELFF,TGTGCCTCCGGCGGGGCCGGGGAGCTGTTTTTT
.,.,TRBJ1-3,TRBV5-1,CASSSSTGSGNTIYF,TGCGCCAGCAGCTCCTCGACAGGATCTGGAAACACCATATATTTT
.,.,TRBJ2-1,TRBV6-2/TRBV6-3,CASSNSNEQFF,TGTGCCAGCAGTAATAGCAATGAGCAGTTCTTC
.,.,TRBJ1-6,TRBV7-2,CASSTGTSYNSPLHF,TGTGCCAGCAGCACAGGGACCTCCTATAATTCACCCCTCCACTTT
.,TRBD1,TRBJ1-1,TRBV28,CASSLYQDRANTEAFF,TGTGCCAGCAGTTTATATCAGGACAGGGCGAACACTGAAGCTTTCTTT
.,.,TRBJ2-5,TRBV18,CASSNNQETQYF,TGTGCCAGCTCAAACAACCAAGAGACCCAGTACTTC
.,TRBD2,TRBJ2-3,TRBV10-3,CAISGTSGSTDTQYF,TGTGCCATCAGTGGGACTAGCGGATCCACAGATACGCAGTATTTT
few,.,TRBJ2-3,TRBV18,CASSPVPQGTSTDTQYF,TGTGCCAGCTCACCAGTTCCCCAGGGTACTAGCACAGATACGCAGTATTTT
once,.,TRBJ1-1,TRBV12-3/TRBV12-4,CASSLVESTEAFF,TGTGCCAGCAGTTTAGTGGAGAGCACTGAAGCTTTCTTT
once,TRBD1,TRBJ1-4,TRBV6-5,CASSTGTGNREKLFF,TGTGCCAGTTCGACTGGGACAGGCAACCGAGAAAAACTGTTTTTT
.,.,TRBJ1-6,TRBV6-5,CASRPQGDNNSPLHF,TGTGCCAGCAGGCCCCAAGGGGACAATAATTCACCCCTCCACTTT
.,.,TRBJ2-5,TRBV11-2,CASSYGRQGRETQYF,TGTGCCAGCAGCTACGGGCGGCAGGGTAGGGAGACCCAGTACTTC
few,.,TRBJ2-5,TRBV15,CATSRDIQDRETQYF,TGTGCCACCAGCAGAGACATACAGGACCGGGAGACCCAGTACTTC
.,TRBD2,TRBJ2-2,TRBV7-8,CASSFLTSGITGELFF,TGTGCCAGCAGCTTTCTGACTAGCGGGATTACCGGGGAGCTGTTTTTT
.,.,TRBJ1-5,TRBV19,CASTRTGKPQHF,TGTGCCAGTACCAGAACAGGGAAGCCCCAGCATTTT
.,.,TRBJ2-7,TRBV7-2,CASSPQRLFYEQYF,TGTGCCAGCAGCCCACAGCGGCTGTTCTACGAGCAGTACTTC
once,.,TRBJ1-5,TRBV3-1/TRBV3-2,CASSPRHGGNQPQHF,TGTGCCAGCAGCCCAAGGCACGGGGGCAATCAGCCCCAGCATTTT
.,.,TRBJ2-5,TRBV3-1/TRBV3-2,CASSNVYYRETQYF,TGTGCCAGCAGCAACGTGTACTATCGAGAGACCCAGTACTTC
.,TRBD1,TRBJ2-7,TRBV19,CASSYAGTGLYEQYF,TGTGCCAGTAGTTACGCCGGGACAGGACTGTACGAGCAGTACTTC
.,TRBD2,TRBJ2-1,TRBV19,CASSFSPGGTTFNEQFF,TGTGCCAGTAGTTTCTCCCCAGGAGGGACTACTTTTAATGAGCAGTTCTTC
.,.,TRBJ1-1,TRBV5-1,CASSFSGANTEAFF,TGCGCCAGCAGCTTCTCAGGGGCTAACACTGAAGCTTTCTTT